Sequencing of this T cell receptor beta chain was carried out in a study of blood T cell repertoires in COVID-19 (dated by TCRdb to 2018 to 2021). As for the study more broadly: Samples covering the acute and convalescent phases of COVID-19 were provided by collaborators in the United States, Italy and Spain. Where HLA class I and class II types were available, the types were taken from metadata supplied by the sample provider, not from assay-based typing. Deeply sampled blood TCRbeta repertoires from subjects exposed to, actively infected with, or recovered from COVID-19 were included in the dataset. The repertoires were released in a freely available public database intended as a resource for research on the immune response to SARS-CoV-2. Samples were obtained from the ongoing ImmuneRACE study (first 160 participants) and from over 1,000 subjects provided by 6 global collaborators. The sample metadata nearly always contained a de-identified subject ID, COVID-19 status, age in years and sex. The prospective study material was composed of cDNA or gDNA derived from T cells, B-cell-depleted T cells, or PBMCs. Summary of the overall study and its limitations: Clinical and demographic metadata were provided uncurated, with the amount varying by source and participant.

Its CDR3 holds 15 amino acids, cysteine through phenylalanine. This entry keeps only the CDR3 DNA: 45 bases, framed from base 1. Unmatched junction bases come to 5, with V trimmed by 1 base and J by 2 bases. From the germline V gene, CDR1 is MGHRA and CDR2 is YSYEKL. In its sample, this clone was seen a few times. Its antigen remains undetermined. No per-base quality is available; no much larger clone lies one base away. Whole blood was collected in K2EDTA tubes by collaborating institutions according to the institutions' own protocols. For TCRbeta analysis, collaborators shipped samples in one of three forms: frozen whole blood, isolated PBMCs, or DNA extracted from either of those sample types. The immunoSEQ Assay, a bias-controlled multiplex PCR, was used to amplify TCRbeta CDR3 regions from genomic DNA. The study's own analysis went as follows. The number of nucleated cells in each sample was estimated from the amplification of reference gene primers within the assay. To quantify the absolute abundance of each unique TCRbeta CDR3 rearrangement, sequence reads were collapsed and filtered. Productive Simpson clonality was computed per sample as the square root of Simpson's diversity index over productive rearrangements. TCRdb's version of the immuneACCESS table is confined to in-frame rearrangements and falls short of the full clone set. An unresolved V gene accounts for under half of the shortfall where checked; the remainder is of unknown origin. V, J and clone size are taken as reported in that table, and D and trimming were inferred from the DNA itself. The sample contains some 99,000 clones, 80% to 90% of them found a single time. The leading ten clones occupy 7.9% of the sample.

Sample: peripheral blood. The receptor's source is a woman older than 75 with active or convalescent COVID-19. The rearranged segments are TRBV4-1 and TRBJ2-7; TRBD1 aligns with 7 central bases. The nucleotides are TGCGCCAGCAGCCAAGCCGGGACAGCACCCTACGAGCAGTACTTC. The encoded protein is CASSQAGTAPYEQYF.